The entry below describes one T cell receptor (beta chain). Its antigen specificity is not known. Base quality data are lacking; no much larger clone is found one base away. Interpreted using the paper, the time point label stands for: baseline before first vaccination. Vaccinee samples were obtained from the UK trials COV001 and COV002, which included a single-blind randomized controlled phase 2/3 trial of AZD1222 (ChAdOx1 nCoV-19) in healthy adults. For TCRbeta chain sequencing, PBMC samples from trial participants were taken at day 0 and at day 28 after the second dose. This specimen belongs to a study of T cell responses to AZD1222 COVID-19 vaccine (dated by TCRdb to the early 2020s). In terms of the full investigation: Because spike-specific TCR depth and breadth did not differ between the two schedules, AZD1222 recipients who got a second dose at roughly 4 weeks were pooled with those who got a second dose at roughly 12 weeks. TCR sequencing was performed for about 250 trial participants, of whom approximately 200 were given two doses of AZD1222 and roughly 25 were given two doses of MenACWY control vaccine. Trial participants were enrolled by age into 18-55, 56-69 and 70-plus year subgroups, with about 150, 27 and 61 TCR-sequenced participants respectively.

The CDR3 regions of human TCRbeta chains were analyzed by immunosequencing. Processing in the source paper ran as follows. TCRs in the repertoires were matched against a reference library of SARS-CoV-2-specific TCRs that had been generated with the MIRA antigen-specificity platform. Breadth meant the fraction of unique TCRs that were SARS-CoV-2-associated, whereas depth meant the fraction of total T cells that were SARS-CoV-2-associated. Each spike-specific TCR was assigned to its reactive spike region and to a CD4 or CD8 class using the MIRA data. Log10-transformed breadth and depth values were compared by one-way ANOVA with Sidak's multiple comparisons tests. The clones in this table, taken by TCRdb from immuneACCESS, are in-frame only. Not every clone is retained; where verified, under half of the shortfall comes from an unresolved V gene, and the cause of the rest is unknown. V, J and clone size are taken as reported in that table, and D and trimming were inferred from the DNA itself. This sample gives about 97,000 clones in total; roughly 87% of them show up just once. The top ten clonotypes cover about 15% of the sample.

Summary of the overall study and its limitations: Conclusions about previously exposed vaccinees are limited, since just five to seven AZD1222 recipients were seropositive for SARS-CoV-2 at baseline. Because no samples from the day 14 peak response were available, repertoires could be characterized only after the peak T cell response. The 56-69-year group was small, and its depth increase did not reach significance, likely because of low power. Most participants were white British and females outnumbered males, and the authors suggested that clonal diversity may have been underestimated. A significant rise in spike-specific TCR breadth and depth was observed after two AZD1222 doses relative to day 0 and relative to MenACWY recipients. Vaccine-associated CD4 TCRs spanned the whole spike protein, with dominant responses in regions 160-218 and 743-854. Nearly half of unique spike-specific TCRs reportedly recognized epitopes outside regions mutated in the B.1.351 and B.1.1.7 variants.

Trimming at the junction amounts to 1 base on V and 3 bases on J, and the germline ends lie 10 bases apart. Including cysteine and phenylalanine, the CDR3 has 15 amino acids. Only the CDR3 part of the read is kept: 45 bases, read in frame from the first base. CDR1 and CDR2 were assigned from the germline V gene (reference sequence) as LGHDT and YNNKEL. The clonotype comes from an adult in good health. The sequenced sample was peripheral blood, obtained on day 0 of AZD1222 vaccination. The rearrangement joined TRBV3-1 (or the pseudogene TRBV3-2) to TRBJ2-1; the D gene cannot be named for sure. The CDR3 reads CASSQVSGGYNEQFF. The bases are TGTGCCAGCAGCCAAGTAAGTGGCGGCTACAATGAGCAGTTCTTC.